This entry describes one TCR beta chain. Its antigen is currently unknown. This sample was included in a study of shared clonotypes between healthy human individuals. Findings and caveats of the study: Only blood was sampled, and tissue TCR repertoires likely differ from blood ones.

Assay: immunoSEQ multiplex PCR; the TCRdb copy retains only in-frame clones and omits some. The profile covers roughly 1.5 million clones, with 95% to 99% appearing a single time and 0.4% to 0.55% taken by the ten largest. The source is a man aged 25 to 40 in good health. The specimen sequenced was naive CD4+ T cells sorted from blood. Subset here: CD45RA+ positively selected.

The CDR3 loop is CASFRGTGGTGELFF. The CDR3 nucleotides read TGCGCCAGCTTTCGTGGGACGGGAGGAACCGGGGAGCTGTTTTTT. J is TRBJ2-2 and V is TRBV5-1; the match to TRBD2 covers 7 bases. The V gene's germline CDR1 is SGHRS and CDR2 YFSETQ. This CDR3 has 15 residues. The junction had 11 bases not matched to a gene; V was cut back by 7 bases and J by 5 bases.